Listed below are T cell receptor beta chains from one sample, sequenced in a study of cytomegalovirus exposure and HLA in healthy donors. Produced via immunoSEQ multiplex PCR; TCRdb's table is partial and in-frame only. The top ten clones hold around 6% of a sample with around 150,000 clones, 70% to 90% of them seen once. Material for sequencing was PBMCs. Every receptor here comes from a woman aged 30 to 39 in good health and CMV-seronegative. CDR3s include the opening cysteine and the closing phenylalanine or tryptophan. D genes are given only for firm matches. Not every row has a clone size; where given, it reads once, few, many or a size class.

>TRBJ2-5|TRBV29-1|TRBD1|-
TGCAGCGTTGAAGGCGACAGGGGGCAAGAGACCCAGTACTTC
CSVEGDRGQETQYF
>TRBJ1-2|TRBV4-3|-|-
TGCGCCAGCAGCCAAGTCGCAGGGGTCGGTGGCTACACCTTC
CASSQVAGVGGYTF
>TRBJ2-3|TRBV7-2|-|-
TGTGCCAGCAGCTTGCGGAGAGATACGCAGTATTTT
CASSLRRDTQYF
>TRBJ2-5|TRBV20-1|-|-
TGCAGTGCGGTCAGACAAGAGACCCAGTACTTC
CSAVRQETQYF
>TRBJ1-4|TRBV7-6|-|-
TGTGCCAGCAGCTTAGTACGGCCTCCTAATGAAAAACTGTTTTTT
CASSLVRPPNEKLFF
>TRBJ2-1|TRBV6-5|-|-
TGTGCCAGCAGTTACCGCAACCTCCAGGGTGGGCAGTTCTTC
CASSYRNLQGGQFF
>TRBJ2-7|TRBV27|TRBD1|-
TGTGCCAGCAGTTTATCGCGACAGGGGTCCTACGAGCAGTACTTC
CASSLSRQGSYEQYF
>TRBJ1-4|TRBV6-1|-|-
TGTGCCAGCAGTCCCCCTATTGAAAAACTGTTTTTT
CASSPPIEKLFF
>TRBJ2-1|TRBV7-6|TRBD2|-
TGTGCCAGCAGCTTATTTACTAGCGGGGGAACCTACAATGAGCAGTTCTTC
CASSLFTSGGTYNEQFF
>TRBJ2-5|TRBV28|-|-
TGTGCCAGCAGTACCCTCGGGCCCTCGCAAGAGACCCAGTACTTC
CASSTLGPSQETQYF
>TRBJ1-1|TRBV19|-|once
TGTGCCAGTAGTATAATCGGGATCGAAGCTTTCTTT
CASSIIGIEAFF
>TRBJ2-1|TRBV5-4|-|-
TGTGCCAGCAGGAGGGAGTCCTCTGCCGATGAGCAGTTCTTC
CASRRESSADEQFF
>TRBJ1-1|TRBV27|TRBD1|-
TGTGCCAGCAAAGCCGACAGGGGGCGCAGGACTGAAGCTTTCTTT
CASKADRGRRTEAFF
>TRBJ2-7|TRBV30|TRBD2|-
TGTGCCTGGAGTGTACTAGCGGTTACCTACGAGCAGTACTTC
CAWSVLAVTYEQYF
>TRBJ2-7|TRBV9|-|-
TGTGCCAGCGCACCTCCGGTGGGAGAGGGGTCGAGGGAGCAGTACTTC
CASAPPVGEGSREQYF
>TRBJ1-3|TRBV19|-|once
TGTGCCAGTAGTATTGGGTCTGGAAACACCATATATTTT
CASSIGSGNTIYF
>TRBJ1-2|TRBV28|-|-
TGTGCCAGCAGTTTGTCGCACTATGGCTACACCTTC
CASSLSHYGYTF
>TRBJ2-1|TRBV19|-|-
TGTGCCAGTAGTATTCGGAGGGGCGCGAATGAGCAGTTCTTC
CASSIRRGANEQFF
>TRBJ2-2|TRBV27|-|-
TGTGCCAGCAGGGACCAAACACCGAACACCGGGGAGCTGTTTTTT
CASRDQTPNTGELFF
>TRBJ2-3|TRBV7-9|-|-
TGTGCCAGCAGCTTAGCCAGAGTGGATACGCAGTATTTT
CASSLARVDTQYF
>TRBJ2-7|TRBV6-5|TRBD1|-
TGTGTAGGACAGGGGGCCGGGGAGCAGTACTTC
CVGQGAGEQYF
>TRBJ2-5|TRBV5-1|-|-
TGCGCCAGCAGCTTGGGGGGGCCGGGTGAGACCCAGTACTTC
CASSLGGPGETQYF
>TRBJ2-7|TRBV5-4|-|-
TGTGCCAGCAGCCCCGACGGGGCCTACGAGCAGTACTTC
CASSPDGAYEQYF
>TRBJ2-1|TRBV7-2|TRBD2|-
TGTGCCAGCAGCCCGGGACTAGCATACAATGAGCAGTTCTTC
CASSPGLAYNEQFF
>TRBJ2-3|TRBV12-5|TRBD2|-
TGTGCTAGTGGTTTGGGACTAGCGGGGACAGATACGCAGTATTTT
CASGLGLAGTDTQYF
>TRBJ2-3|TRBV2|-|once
TGTGCCAGCAGCCTTGGGACATACCTTGCCAGAGTAAAGTATTTT
CASSLGTYLARVKYF
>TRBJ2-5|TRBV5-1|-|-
TGCGCCAGCAGCACGGGAGATCAAGAGACCCAGTACTTC
CASSTGDQETQYF
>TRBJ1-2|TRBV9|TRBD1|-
TGTGCCAGCAGCGTGAAGGACAGGTGGGACTATGGCTACACCTTC
CASSVKDRWDYGYTF
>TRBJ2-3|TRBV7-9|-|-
TGTGCCAGCAGCTTATCCACAGTCACAGATACGCAGTATTTT
CASSLSTVTDTQYF
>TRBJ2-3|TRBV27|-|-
TGTGCCAGCAGTCTTACAGGGTACGGTGGAGATACGCAGTATTTT
CASSLTGYGGDTQYF
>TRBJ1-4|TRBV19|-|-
TGTGCCACTACAGCACTCCCAACTAATGAAAAACTGTTTTTT
CATTALPTNEKLFF
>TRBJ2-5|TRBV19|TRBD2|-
TGTGCCAGTAGTGTTCGACCGGGAGGGGAGACCCAGTACTTC
CASSVRPGGETQYF
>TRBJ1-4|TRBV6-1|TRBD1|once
TGTGCCAGCAGCGAGACAGGGCGTTTTTCTGAAAAACTGTTTTTT
CASSETGRFSEKLFF
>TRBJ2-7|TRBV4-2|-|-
TGTGCCAGCAGCCAAGCCGATGGGGGTCACGAGCAGTACTTC
CASSQADGGHEQYF
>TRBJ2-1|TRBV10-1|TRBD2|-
TGCGCCAGCCATAAAGCCGAAGAGCGGGGAACCTACAATGAGCAGTTCTTC
CASHKAEERGTYNEQFF
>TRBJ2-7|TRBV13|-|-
TGTGCCAGCAGCTTAAAATCCTACGAGCAGTACTTC
CASSLKSYEQYF
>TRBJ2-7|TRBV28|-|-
TGTGCCAGCAGTTTTGCCGGGGGTCGCGACGAGCAGTACTTC
CASSFAGGRDEQYF
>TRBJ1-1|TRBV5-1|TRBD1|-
TGCGCCAGCAGCTTGGCCCTCTGGGGCAGGGGGTTGAACACTGAAGCTTTCTTT
CASSLALWGRGLNTEAFF
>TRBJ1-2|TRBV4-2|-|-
TGTGCCAGCAGCCAACCCCAGAAGGTTAACTATGGCTACACCTTC
CASSQPQKVNYGYTF
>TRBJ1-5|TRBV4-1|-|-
TGCGCCAGCAGCCAAGATTTCCGGTCAAGCAATCAGCCCCAGCATTTT
CASSQDFRSSNQPQHF
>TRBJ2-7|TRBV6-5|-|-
TGTGCCAGCAGAACCGACGGGACGGACTACGAGCAGTACTTC
CASRTDGTDYEQYF
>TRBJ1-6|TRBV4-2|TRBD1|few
TGTGCCAGCAGCTCCACCTCGGGACAGGGCGCTGGAAATTCACCCCTCCACTTT
CASSSTSGQGAGNSPLHF
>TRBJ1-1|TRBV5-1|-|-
TGCGCCAGCAGGGGGCAGGGGATGAACACTGAAGCTTTCTTT
CASRGQGMNTEAFF
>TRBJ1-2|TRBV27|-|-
TGTGCCAGCAGTGACTCAGGCGGCTACACCTTC
CASSDSGGYTF
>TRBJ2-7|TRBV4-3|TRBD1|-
TGCGCCAGGGGACAGGGTTCTTGGTACGAGCAGTACTTC
CARGQGSWYEQYF
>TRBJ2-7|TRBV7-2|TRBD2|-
TGTGCCAGCAACTTAGCGGGAGGCTCCGTGCTGGCCGAGCAGTACTTC
CASNLAGGSVLAEQYF
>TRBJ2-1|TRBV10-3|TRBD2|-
TGTGCCATCAGTGCTTTGATGGCGGGAGGGACCTACAATGAGCAGTTCTTC
CAISALMAGGTYNEQFF
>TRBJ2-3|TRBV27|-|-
TGTGCCAGCAGTTTAACGGGTGGGTGGAATACGCAGTATTTT
CASSLTGGWNTQYF
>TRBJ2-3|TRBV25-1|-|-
TGTGCCAGCACCGGGACTTTCGATACGCAGTATTTT
CASTGTFDTQYF
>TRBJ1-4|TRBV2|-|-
TGTGCCAGCAGCCGGTTCGGGGACGCTAATGAAAAACTGTTTTTT
CASSRFGDANEKLFF
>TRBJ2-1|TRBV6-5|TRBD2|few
TGTGCCAGCAGTTACAGGACTAGCGGGAGGGCCATTGAGCAGTTCTTC
CASSYRTSGRAIEQFF
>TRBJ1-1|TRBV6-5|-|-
TGTGCCAGCAGGAGGGGGAACACTGAAGCTTTCTTT
CASRRGNTEAFF
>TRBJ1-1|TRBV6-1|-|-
TGTGCCAGCAGGGGCCTCATGAACACTGAAGCTTTCTTT
CASRGLMNTEAFF
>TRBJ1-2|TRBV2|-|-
TGTGCCAGCAGTGACGGACAGTTCTATGGCTACACCTTC
CASSDGQFYGYTF
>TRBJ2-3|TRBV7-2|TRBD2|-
TGTGCCAGCAGCAGGACTAGCGCGTTCACAGATACGCAGTATTTT
CASSRTSAFTDTQYF
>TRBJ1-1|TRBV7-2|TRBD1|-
TGTGCCAGCAGCCTAGGGACAGCTGTGAACACTGAAGCTTTCTTT
CASSLGTAVNTEAFF
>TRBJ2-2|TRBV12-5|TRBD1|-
TGTGCTAGTGGTTTGGGGAAACGACAGGGGGCCGGCGGGGAGCTGTTTTTT
CASGLGKRQGAGGELFF
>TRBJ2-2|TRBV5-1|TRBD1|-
TGCGCCAGCATGAGGACAGGGACGAACACCGGGGAGCTGTTTTTT
CASMRTGTNTGELFF
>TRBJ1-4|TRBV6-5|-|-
TGTGCCAGCAGTTACTCTGGGGGCAGCGGTGAAAAACTGTTTTTT
CASSYSGGSGEKLFF
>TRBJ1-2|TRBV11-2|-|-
TGTGCCAGCAGCCCACTACGAAGGGATAACTATGGCTACACCTTC
CASSPLRRDNYGYTF